This T cell receptor beta chain was found in a study of CD8 T cells in ankylosing spondylitis. Study-level findings and limits: Clones linked to disease, bearing a CD8+ phenotype, were relatively rare in peripheral blood.

TCRdb re-derived calls from the 5' RACE reads in MiXCR, one entry per CDR3 protein. Counted here are approximately 210,000 distinct CDR3 sequences, roughly 13% occurring once; the ten biggest clones make up 15% to 20%. The CDR3 runs to 14 residues. V dropped 1 base and J dropped 7; count of bases not matched to a gene: 2. This clonotype was detected only a few times. What it recognizes is unknown. The source material was blood, either unsorted or a sorted T cell fraction (not recorded which). The chain uses TRBV12-3 or TRBV12-4 and TRBJ2-2; 8 bases are a match to TRBD1. This clonotype was obtained from a male donor with ankylosing spondylitis or in good health (not recorded which). As DNA, the CDR3 is TGTGCCAGCAGTTTAGTTGACAGGGGCGGGGAGCTGTTTTTT. Its protein is CASSLVDRGGELFF.